The 4 T cell receptor beta chains listed next were all sequenced from one sample in a study of T cells after yellow fever vaccination. In TCRdb, the 5' RACE reads were re-called with MiXCR into one record per CDR3 protein. This sample yields roughly 150,000 distinct CDR3 sequences, of which 7.7% are seen a single time; 0.73% belongs to the top ten. Sequencing was performed on CD4+ T cells sorted from PBMCs, taken 5 days after the yellow fever booster vaccination. These TCRs come from a man between 25 and 39 years old who received the YFV17D yellow fever vaccine.

The table lists this clonotype with many counts. The chain carries TRBV2 and TRBJ2-2; 7 bases agree with TRBD1. CDR1 is SNHLY, CDR2 FYNNEI, per germline. The CDR3 contains 14 residues. Trimming took 6 bases from V and 1 from J; bases not matched to a gene: 2. CDR3 protein: CASRNRGNTGELFF. In nucleotides, the CDR3 is TGTGCCAGCAGGAACAGGGGGAACACCGGGGAGCTGTTTTTT.

Of note for this clonotype: A much larger clone differs from this one at a single base, so this may be a read error. This chain links TRBV20-1 with TRBJ2-7; D ambiguous. Germline CDR1 reads DFQATT; CDR2 reads SNEGSKA (reference sequence). V lost 6 bases and J 1 base, leaving 7 bases between the germline ends. The CDR3 runs to 11 residues. The CDR3 region has the DNA TGCAGTGCCCCAGAATCCTACGAGCAGTACTTC. Translating gives CSAPESYEQYF.

This clonotype appeared many times. The rearrangement uses TRBV5-4 and TRBJ2-1; TRBD2 might be the D (6 bases). Trimming shortened V by 4 bases and J by 7 bases, and 18 bases separated the two germline ends. CDR1 and CDR2 (germline): SGHNT, YYREEE (reference sequence). The CDR3 spans 15 residues. The CDR3 nucleotides are TGTGCCAGCAGCCCCTTTGGAACCCGGGGGAATGAGCAGTTCTTC. Its protein product is CASSPFGTRGNEQFF.

This clonotype was seen repeatedly, ten times or more. This chain links TRBV7-2 with TRBJ2-7; 7 bases align to TRBD2. Germline lookup yields CDR1 SGHTA and CDR2 FQGNSA. The CDR3 totals 13 residues. V dropped 7 bases and J dropped 5; count of bases not matched to a gene: 8. The CDR3 DNA is TGTGCCAGCACAAAACAGGCGGGAGACGAGCAGTACTTC. It encodes CASTKQAGDEQYF.